The rows below give T cell receptor beta chains drawn from one sample of a study of blood T cell repertoires in COVID-19. Libraries were prepared by immunoSEQ multiplex PCR; TCRdb keeps only in-frame clonotypes and omits some of them. The data contain roughly 21,000 clones, roughly 84% of them seen just once; the ten biggest clones take up under 3.5%. The sequenced material came from peripheral blood. The receptors here all came from a man aged 40-49 years with acute or convalescent COVID-19. CDR3s include the opening cysteine and the closing phenylalanine or tryptophan. The D gene is left open where the match is weak. Part of the rows lack a size; the others show once, few, many or a class for expanded clones.

abundance | d_gene | j_gene | v_gene | CDR3nt | CDR3aa
- | TRBD2 | TRBJ2-7 | TRBV6-6 | TGTGCCAGCAGTCCGGGACTAGCTCTGGCCTACGAGCAGTACTTC | CASSPGLALAYEQYF
few | - | TRBJ2-7 | TRBV6-5 | TGTGCCAGCAGCGACACCGGGACACCCCTCTACGAGCAGTACTTC | CASSDTGTPLYEQYF
- | TRBD1 | TRBJ1-2 | TRBV6-2/TRBV6-3 | TGTGCCAGCAACCCTACAGGGGCCTATGGCTACACCTTC | CASNPTGAYGYTF
- | TRBD2 | TRBJ2-2 | TRBV11-2 | TGTGCCAGCAGCTTAGCTCGACTAGCGGACACCGGGGAGCTGTTTTTT | CASSLARLADTGELFF
- | TRBD1 | TRBJ2-5 | TRBV2 | TGTGCCAGCAGGCCGAGACAGGGGTTGGAGACCCAGTACTTC | CASRPRQGLETQYF
- | - | TRBJ1-5 | TRBV19 | TGTGCCAGTAGCGCACAGGCGGACAATCAGCCCCAGCATTTT | CASSAQADNQPQHF
- | - | TRBJ1-2 | TRBV6-5 | TGTGCCAGCACCCCAAGGGGCCCTGATCGCGGCTACACCTTC | CASTPRGPDRGYTF
few | TRBD1 | TRBJ1-1 | TRBV30 | TGTGCCACCGACCTGGGACAGGGTAACACTGAAGCTTTCTTT | CATDLGQGNTEAFF
- | - | TRBJ2-1 | TRBV7-9 | TGTGCCAGCAGCTTAGGGGTATGGGGCGAGCAGGGCAATGAGCAGTTCTTC | CASSLGVWGEQGNEQFF
- | TRBD1 | TRBJ2-2 | TRBV6-2/TRBV6-3 | TGTGCCAGCAGCCCCGACCGGGACAGTTCGAACACCGGGGAGCTGTTTTTT | CASSPDRDSSNTGELFF
- | TRBD2 | TRBJ2-1 | TRBV5-1 | TGCGCCAGCAGCCCCCAACTAGCGGGGGGACTCAATGAGCAGTTCTTC | CASSPQLAGGLNEQFF
- | TRBD2 | TRBJ2-2 | TRBV5-1 | TGCGCCAGCAGCCCCCTGGGGGGGGACTACACCGGGGAGCTGTTTTTT | CASSPLGGDYTGELFF
- | TRBD1 | TRBJ1-6 | TRBV6-4 | TGTGCCAGCAGTCTAAGGACAGGGCATTCACCCCTCCACTTT | CASSLRTGHSPLHF
once | - | TRBJ1-4 | TRBV27 | TGTGCCAGCAGTTCAGCGGGTGCCTCTAATGAAAAACTGTTTTTT | CASSSAGASNEKLFF
- | - | TRBJ1-5 | TRBV6-1 | TGTGCCAGCAGTGAAGCGTTAGGGGGAAGGAATCAGCCCCAGCATTTT | CASSEALGGRNQPQHF
- | - | TRBJ1-1 | TRBV18 | TGTGCCAGCTCAAAGGGAGGAACTGAAGCTTTCTTT | CASSKGGTEAFF
- | TRBD1 | TRBJ1-5 | TRBV9 | TGTGCCAGCAGCCCGACAGGGGAAGGTCAGCCCCAGCATTTT | CASSPTGEGQPQHF
- | - | TRBJ2-7 | TRBV2 | TGTGCCAGCAGCTGGACAGTCTACGAGCAGTACTTC | CASSWTVYEQYF
- | TRBD1 | TRBJ1-1 | TRBV5-5 | TGTGCCAGCAGCCCACCGGGACAGGGTCACACTGAAGCTTTCTTT | CASSPPGQGHTEAFF
- | - | TRBJ2-7 | TRBV7-2 | TGTGCCAGCAGCTTAGGAATGGCCCCCCTCTCCTACGAGCAGTACTTC | CASSLGMAPLSYEQYF
- | TRBD1 | TRBJ1-1 | TRBV25-1 | TGTGCCAGCAGCCCGGACAGGGTGAACACTGAAGCTTTCTTT | CASSPDRVNTEAFF
- | TRBD2 | TRBJ2-7 | TRBV6-2/TRBV6-3 | TGTGCCAGCAGTTATCCTAGCGGGGGTAGCTCCTACGAGCAGTACTTC | CASSYPSGGSSYEQYF
- | TRBD2 | TRBJ2-7 | TRBV7-3 | TGTGCCAGCAGCCCGACTAGCGGGGCCCCCTACGAGCAGTACTTC | CASSPTSGAPYEQYF
- | - | TRBJ1-6 | TRBV6-6 | TGTGCCAGCAGTTACTCAGGGGCAGGGGATTCACCCCTCCACTTT | CASSYSGAGDSPLHF
- | - | TRBJ1-4 | TRBV30 | TGTGCCTGGAGGAGGGAAAAACTGTTTTTT | CAWRREKLFF
- | - | TRBJ1-1 | TRBV19 | TGTGCCAGTAGTAACGCCGGGACAACGAACACTGAAGCTTTCTTT | CASSNAGTTNTEAFF
- | - | TRBJ1-3 | TRBV3-1/TRBV3-2 | TGTGCCAGCCAGAGGCGCTCTGGAAACACCATATATTTT | CASQRRSGNTIYF
- | TRBD2 | TRBJ2-5 | TRBV7-2 | TGTGCCAGCAGCTTGAGGAGCGGGGGAGGGGAGACCCAGTACTTC | CASSLRSGGGETQYF
- | TRBD1 | TRBJ1-1 | TRBV6-5 | TGTGCCAGCAGCGAGAGGGACAGCAGAACTGAAGCTTTCTTT | CASSERDSRTEAFF
- | TRBD2 | TRBJ2-5 | TRBV10-2 | TGCGCCAGCAGTGATAGGACTAGCGGGCAAGAGACCCAGTACTTC | CASSDRTSGQETQYF
- | - | TRBJ1-2 | TRBV6-2/TRBV6-3 | TGTGCCAGCAGTTTGGCTGATCTCTATGGCTACACCTTC | CASSLADLYGYTF
- | - | TRBJ1-2 | TRBV3-1/TRBV3-2 | TGTGCCAGCAGCCAAGGTCACAGCTATGGCTACACCTTC | CASSQGHSYGYTF
- | - | TRBJ1-4 | TRBV5-6 | TGTGCCAGCAGCTTGGGCCAGGGGAATGAAAAACTGTTTTTT | CASSLGQGNEKLFF
- | TRBD1 | TRBJ2-3 | TRBV24-1 | TGTGCCACCAGTGATGCCAGGGGGTGGGGCACAGATACGCAGTATTTT | CATSDARGWGTDTQYF
- | - | TRBJ1-2 | TRBV9 | TGTGCCAGCAGCGTAGGGGGGCGGCCCTTCGATGGCTACACCTTC | CASSVGGRPFDGYTF
- | TRBD1 | TRBJ1-3 | TRBV9 | TGTGCCAGCAGCGTAGCTACAGGGGGAGACACCATATATTTT | CASSVATGGDTIYF
- | - | TRBJ1-1 | TRBV6-5 | TGTGCCAGCAGCCATCAGGGAAGGATGAACACTGAAGCTTTCTTT | CASSHQGRMNTEAFF
- | TRBD1 | TRBJ2-7 | TRBV6-5 | TGTGCCAGCAGTTCCCAATCCGGGACAGGGTGGAACGAGCAGTACTTC | CASSSQSGTGWNEQYF
- | - | TRBJ1-1 | TRBV10-3 | TGTGCCATCAGCCCTGGGGGAGGTTTTGAAGCTTTCTTT | CAISPGGGFEAFF
- | - | TRBJ1-1 | TRBV13 | TGTGCCAGCAGCCTTGAGAATGGGGAGTCTGAAGCTTTCTTT | CASSLENGESEAFF
- | - | TRBJ2-7 | TRBV11-2 | TGTGCCAGCAGCCTGGACAGAGACCACGAGCAGTACTTC | CASSLDRDHEQYF
- | - | TRBJ1-1 | TRBV3-1/TRBV3-2 | TGTGCCAGCAGCCACGAAACGGACAGTCTGCCGAACACTGAAGCTTTCTTT | CASSHETDSLPNTEAFF
- | - | TRBJ1-1 | TRBV9 | TGTGCCAGCAGCCCCCTCCCAGGAGGACCTGAAGCTTTCTTT | CASSPLPGGPEAFF
- | - | TRBJ2-5 | TRBV2 | TGTGCCAGCAGAAGGGACTTAAAAGAGACCCAGTACTTC | CASRRDLKETQYF
- | - | TRBJ1-2 | TRBV4-1 | TGCGCCAGCAGCCAGGATCGTTTACGGGAGCAGGTTATTGGCTACACCTTC | CASSQDRLREQVIGYTF
- | TRBD2 | TRBJ2-1 | TRBV10-3 | TGTGCCATCAGGCCCGGGGGGGACTACAATGAGCAGTTCTTC | CAIRPGGDYNEQFF
- | TRBD1 | TRBJ1-4 | TRBV30 | TGTGCCTGGAGTCCGGACAGGGGTAAAGAAAAACTGTTTTTT | CAWSPDRGKEKLFF
- | TRBD2 | TRBJ2-1 | TRBV2 | TGTGCCAGCAGGGGGACTAGCGGGTACTACAATGAGCAGTTCTTC | CASRGTSGYYNEQFF
once | - | TRBJ1-1 | TRBV6-6 | TGTGCCAGCAGTTACGGAGGGTACACTGAAGCTTTCTTT | CASSYGGYTEAFF
- | - | TRBJ2-2 | TRBV3-1/TRBV3-2 | TGTGCCAGCCCCAGTGGGGGCCCCACCGGGGAGCTGTTTTTT | CASPSGGPTGELFF
- | TRBD2 | TRBJ2-3 | TRBV5-1 | TGCGCCAGCAGCTTGGGACTAGCGGAGAGCACAGATACGCAGTATTTT | CASSLGLAESTDTQYF